This paragraph reports one T cell receptor beta chain. The antigen remains undetermined. These data come from a study of T-cell reconstitution after alpha-beta-depleted transplantation in children. General study points: Recipient T cells and thymic progenitors that survived were the source of the high TCRbeta diversity seen at day 60 in some patients. The origin of alpha-beta T cells about two months after transplant was reportedly several hundred expanded graft clones. When one year had passed after transplant, most T-cell counts and diversity came from newly produced T cells.

Germline V CDR1 and CDR2: MNHEY, SMNVEV (reference sequence). Trimming left V 3 bases short and J 4 bases short, with 9 bases between. CDR3 size: 14 residues. TCRbeta library preparation incorporated unique molecular identifiers. TCRdb reprocessed the PCR reads with MiXCR, giving one entry per CDR3 protein. The sample has 250,000 to 300,000 distinct CDR3 sequences, over 9% seen once. Sequenced material: PBMCs, taken before TCRalphabeta/CD19-depleted stem cell transplant. This clonotype originated in a boy younger than two with acute myeloid leukemia, due to receive a stem cell transplant. The V call is TRBV27, the J call TRBJ2-2, with D maybe TRBD2 (6 bases). The CDR3 sequence is CASSFGGTTGELFF. For the CDR3, the DNA is TGTGCCAGCAGTTTCGGCGGGACCACCGGGGAGCTGTTTTTT.